The 15 T cell receptor beta chains in this list originate from one sample, sequenced in a study of cytomegalovirus exposure and HLA in healthy donors. Repertoires were generated with immunoSEQ multiplex PCR, while TCRdb's copy carries only in-frame clones and drops some. The sample lists approximately 160,000 clones; about 89% were seen once. The sequencing sample was made of PBMCs. These TCRs come from a woman under 30 in good health and CMV-seropositive.

This chain uses TRBV30 with TRBJ1-1, with D hard to call. The V end lost 3 bases, the J end lost 0 bases, and 5 bases lay between the germline ends. The CDR3 is made up of 12 amino acids. CDR1 is GTSNPN, CDR2 SVGIG, per germline (reference sequence). The CDR3 bases are TGTGCCTGGAGACGGTTGAACACTGAAGCTTTCTTT. Protein sequence: CAWRRLNTEAFF.

Concerning this clone itself: A read error may produce the germline difference seen at one junction end. The V gene is TRBV7-7, the J gene TRBJ2-3, with TRBD2 identical over 9 bases. CDR3 size: 16 residues. From germline, CDR1 is SSHAT and CDR2 FNYEAQ (reference sequence). The CDR3: CASSPLPSGITDTQYF. In DNA form, the CDR3 reads TGTGCTAGCAGCCCGCTTCCTAGCGGGATCACAGATACGCAGTATTTT. The complete variable domain, with remaining parts taken from reference TRBV7-7 and TRBJ2-3, reads GAGVSQSPRYKVTKRGQDVTLRCDPISSHATLYWYQQALGQGPEFLTYFNYEAQPDKSGLPSDRFSAERPEGSISTLTIQRTEQRDSAMYRCASSPLPSGITDTQYFGPGTRLTVL.

This clone has more than one count but fewer than ten. J is TRBJ2-7 and V is TRBV7-2, with D possibly matching TRBD1 (6 bases). V was clipped by 3 bases and J by 2 bases, with 14 bases between them. The CDR3 spans 15 residues. The V gene's germline CDR1 is SGHTA and CDR2 FQGNSA. The CDR3 protein is CASSFKGESTYEQYF. CDR3 sequence (DNA): TGTGCCAGCAGCTTTAAGGGGGAAAGCACCTACGAGCAGTACTTC.

V and J are TRBV11-2 and TRBJ2-5; perhaps TRBD1 as D (6 bases). The germline gives CDR1 SGHAT, CDR2 FQNNGV. This CDR3 has 15 amino acids. Trimming took 7 bases from V and 1 from J, leaving 16 bases between them. This chain's CDR3 is CASTRQTGIQETQYF. DNA of the CDR3: TGTGCCAGCACCCGGCAGACAGGCATCCAAGAGACCCAGTACTTC.

This clone was counted only a few times. This chain links TRBV7-6 with TRBJ1-1; no clear D. The CDR3 sequence is 14 residues long. CDR1 and CDR2 from the germline V gene are SGHVS and FNYEAQ. V dropped 0 bases and J dropped 2 bases, with 7 bases sitting between them. The DNA for the CDR3 is TGTGCCAGCAGCTTAGCAAGCGGCAACACTGAAGCTTTCTTT. Protein product: CASSLASGNTEAFF.

The J gene is TRBJ2-3, the V gene TRBV5-6; TRBD2 matches at 9 bases. V shed 4 bases, J shed 0 bases, and the junction held 9 bases outside the gene matches. This CDR3 comprises 17 residues. In germline, CDR1 is SGHDT, CDR2 YYEEEE. The CDR3 nucleotides read TGTGCCAGCAGCCTTAGACTAGCGGTGTCTAGCACAGATACGCAGTATTTT. This sequence encodes CASSLRLAVSSTDTQYF.

The V call is TRBV29-1, the J call TRBJ2-3; a possible D gene is TRBD1 (5 bases). This CDR3 is built from 14 residues. Germline V gives CDR1 SQVTM, CDR2 ANQGSEA. V was clipped by 8 bases and J by 0 bases, with 15 bases between them. In nucleotides, the CDR3 is TGCAGCTCCAAGACAGTGACTAGCACAGATACGCAGTATTTT. Protein: CSSKTVTSTDTQYF.

The chain recombines TRBV11-2 with TRBJ2-7, with D possibly TRBD2 on 6 matching bases. The germline CDR1 and CDR2 sequences are SGHAT and FQNNGV. This CDR3 comprises 16 residues. The V end was cut by 5 bases, the J end by 2 bases, with 19 bases between. The CDR3, as DNA: TGTGCCAGCAGCCCCTGGACCCGGGGGTTGGCCTACGAGCAGTACTTC. The encoded protein is CASSPWTRGLAYEQYF.

This clone was seen just once. V and J are TRBV7-9 and TRBJ1-2, with no clear D. The CDR3 has 15 amino acids. The germline gives CDR1 SEHNR, CDR2 FQNEAQ (reference sequence). The germline V and J ends were trimmed by 3 bases and 3 bases, with 14 bases remaining between them. The CDR3, as DNA: TGTGCCAGCAGCTTCGTGGCCGGGGAAGACTATGGCTACACCTTC. It codes for CASSFVAGEDYGYTF.

J is TRBJ2-7 and V is TRBV10-3, with 9 bases aligning to TRBD2. Unmatched junction bases numbered 13, after V lost 0 bases and J lost 7 bases. Looked up from germline, CDR1 is ENHRY and CDR2 is SYGVKD. There are 17 residues in the CDR3. The CDR3 loop reads CAISESKVAGARREQYF. In DNA, the CDR3 is TGTGCCATCAGTGAGTCGAAAGTAGCGGGAGCCAGGAGAGAGCAGTACTTC.

The V and J genes are TRBV21-1 and TRBJ1-5; the D call TRBD1 from the table was never checked on the DNA. TRBV21-1 counts as a pseudogene. This CDR3 is 16 amino acids long. The CDR3 coding sequence is TGTGCCAGCAAGACAGGATCCTCCATTGGCAATCAGCCCCAGCATTTT. This translates into CASKTGSSIGNQPQHF.

V and J are TRBV5-8 and TRBJ2-7; D gene uncertain. Trimming shortened V by 2 bases and J by 2 bases, and 5 bases separated the two germline ends. Germline CDR1 and CDR2: SGHTS and YDEGEE. The CDR3 sequence is 12 residues long. As DNA, the CDR3 is TGTGCCAGCAGCTTTAGTGCCTACGAGCAGTACTTC. Translation: CASSFSAYEQYF.

This chain connects TRBV9 to TRBJ2-5; 8 bases agree with TRBD1. The J segment lost 5 bases and the V segment lost 2 bases, leaving 8 bases of the junction unmatched. CDR1 and CDR2 from the germline V gene are SGDLS and YYNGEE. This CDR3 comprises 15 residues. CDR3 in amino acids: CASSVGDRRGETQYF. The CDR3 bases are TGTGCCAGCAGCGTCGGGGACAGGCGCGGGGAGACCCAGTACTTC.

The chain joins TRBV11-3 to TRBJ2-7, with 9 positions matching TRBD2. The CDR3 is made up of 15 amino acids. J was trimmed by 2 bases and V by 5 bases; bases with no gene match: 7. Germline lookup yields CDR1 SGHNT and CDR2 YENEEA. DNA of the CDR3: TGTGCCAGCAGCCCCGGGACTAGCCTTACCTACGAGCAGTACTTC. This sequence encodes CASSPGTSLTYEQYF.

This rearrangement joins TRBV4-2 to TRBJ2-1; 8 positions agree with TRBD1. CDR3 size: 18 residues. CDR1 and CDR2 from the germline V gene are LGHNA and YNFKEQ. Losses at the gene ends were 4 bases for V and 1 base for J; bases not matched to a gene: 12. In DNA form, the CDR3 reads TGTGCCAGCAGCCGATCGACAGGGGCCGCTGGGTCCTACAATGAGCAGTTCTTC. It is translated as CASSRSTGAAGSYNEQFF.